The 14 T cell receptor beta chains below come from one sample, sequenced in a study of control samples from healthy donors and cancer patients. Profiled with immunoSEQ multiplex PCR; TCRdb holds only in-frame clones, not every one. Among 130,000 or so clones listed, 80% to 90% were seen once. The sample consisted of blood. All receptors derive from a man aged 50 to 60 in good health.

In its sample, this clone was seen once. The chain employs TRBV5-8 and TRBJ1-4; D is uncertain. The CDR3 consists of 12 residues. Per the germline V gene, CDR1 is SGHTS and CDR2 is YDEGEE. V was shortened by 8 bases and J by 8 bases, with 13 bases between the two germline ends. CDR3 protein: CASAQLREKLFF. For the CDR3, the DNA is TGTGCCAGTGCGCAGTTACGCGAAAAACTGTTTTTT.

This sequence joins TRBV10-3 and TRBJ2-3; D may correspond to TRBD1 or TRBD2 (5 bases each). Between the trimmed V and J ends, which lost 2 bases and 3 bases, there was a span of 12 bases. The CDR3 covers 15 residues. CDR1 and CDR2 from the germline V gene are ENHRY and SYGVKD. As DNA, the CDR3 is TGTGCCATCAGTGAGAGGCAGGGACGGACAGATACGCAGTATTTT. The encoded protein is CAISERQGRTDTQYF.

The chain has TRBV7-9 and TRBJ1-5; D might be TRBD1 (5 bases). Per the germline V gene, CDR1 is SEHNR and CDR2 is FQNEAQ (reference sequence). The V gene lost 6 bases and the J gene lost 5 bases, with 17 bases spanning the gap. The length of the CDR3 is 15 residues. CDR3 sequence (DNA): TGTGCCAGCAGTTTCGTCGGGGGAGAGGATCAGCCCCAGCATTTT. This sequence encodes CASSFVGGEDQPQHF.

The rearrangement uses TRBV6-4 and TRBJ2-7; D assignment may be TRBD1 or TRBD2 (7 bases each). In germline, CDR1 is MRHNA, CDR2 SNTAGT. V was cut by 7 bases and J by 0 bases, with 19 bases left in between. CDR3 length: 16 residues. This chain's CDR3 is CASIRGDRTISYEQYF. The CDR3 nucleotides read TGTGCCAGCATTCGGGGGGACAGAACCATCTCCTACGAGCAGTACTTC.

This chain links TRBV5-4 with TRBJ2-1; the match to TRBD2 covers 8 bases. Losses at the gene ends were 2 bases for V and 6 bases for J; bases not matched to a gene: 7. Germline-derived CDR1 and CDR2 are SGHNT and YYREEE (reference sequence). This CDR3 comprises 15 residues. The CDR3 nucleotides read TGTGCCAGCAGCTTCTTTGGCCTAGCGGGCAATGAGCAGTTCTTC. Translating it yields CASSFFGLAGNEQFF.

The genes are TRBV10-3 and TRBJ1-2; tentatively, D is TRBD1 (5 bases). Germline V gene data show CDR1 as ENHRY and CDR2 as SYGVKD. V shed 4 bases and J shed 1 base, with 7 bases lying between them. The length of the CDR3 is 13 residues. Here the CDR3 DNA reads TGTGCCATCAGTGGAGACAGTAACTATGGCTACACCTTC. It codes for CAISGDSNYGYTF.

This clone was found once. V and J are TRBV6-1 and TRBJ1-2; the D gene is possibly TRBD1 (5 bases). Trimming shortened V by 2 bases and J by 6 bases, and 13 bases separated the two germline ends. The CDR3 sequence is 14 residues long. Germline CDR1 reads MNHNS; CDR2 reads SASEGT. The CDR3 coding sequence is TGTGCCAGCAGTGAAACCCCAGGGTCTCATGGCTACACCTTC. Protein sequence: CASSETPGSHGYTF.

In this sample, this clone turned up once. The chain recombines TRBV9 with TRBJ1-2, with a weak D call TRBD1 (6 bases). V lost 0 bases and J lost 5, with 14 bases in between. The CDR3 has 15 residues. Per the germline V gene, CDR1 is SGDLS and CDR2 is YYNGEE. CDR3 sequence: CASSVEAGAKYGYTF. The CDR3 region has the DNA TGTGCCAGCAGCGTAGAGGCAGGGGCCAAATATGGCTACACCTTC.

V usage is TRBV27 and J usage is TRBJ1-1; D gene ambiguous. Germline CDR1 reads MNHEY; CDR2 reads SMNVEV (reference sequence). This CDR3 has 13 amino acids. Between the trimmed V and J ends, which lost 3 bases and 2 bases, there was a span of 7 bases. The DNA for the CDR3 is TGTGCCAGCAGTTTTTTCAGAAACACTGAAGCTTTCTTT. Protein product: CASSFFRNTEAFF.

This chain uses TRBV11-2 with TRBJ2-2; D call uncertain. The CDR3 consists of 16 residues. Germline CDR1 and CDR2: SGHAT and FQNNGV. V was trimmed by 5 bases and J by 0 bases, leaving 13 bases between them. The CDR3 spells CASSPGQTTNTGELFF. The CDR3 DNA is TGTGCCAGCAGCCCCGGGCAGACCACGAACACCGGGGAGCTGTTTTTT.

This clone was found once. This chain connects TRBV5-1 to TRBJ2-5, with TRBD2 identical over 13 bases. Germline-derived CDR1 and CDR2 are SGHRS and YFSETQ. The trim removed 5 bases at V and 5 bases at J, leaving 6 bases unmatched. The CDR3 sequence is 15 residues long. This chain's CDR3 is CASRPTSGGAETQYF. Written as DNA, the CDR3 is TGCGCCAGCAGACCTACTAGCGGGGGGGCGGAGACCCAGTACTTC.

The chain is built from TRBV19 and TRBJ1-5; D is possibly TRBD1 (5 bases). CDR1 and CDR2 (germline): LNHDA, SQIVND (reference sequence). The CDR3 spans 14 residues. Trimming removed 5 bases from V and 7 bases from J, with 15 bases in between. CDR3 region: CASSLGRVDQPQHF. CDR3 nucleotide sequence: TGTGCCAGTAGTCTGGGACGGGTGGACCAGCCCCAGCATTTT.

This chain uses TRBV5-1 with TRBJ1-1; 8 bases map to TRBD1. The germline V gene encodes CDR1 SGHRS and CDR2 YFSETQ. With 0 bases clipped from V and 6 bases from J, the junction kept 7 bases outside the gene matches. The CDR3 consists of 15 residues. The CDR3: CASSLEAGGVSEAFF. The DNA of the CDR3 is TGCGCCAGCAGCTTGGAGGCAGGGGGCGTCTCTGAAGCTTTCTTT.

The CDR3 is CASQLGPYAGELFF. DNA for the CDR3: TGTGCCAGCCAACTGGGCCCTTACGCCGGGGAGCTGTTTTTT. This sequence joins TRBV19 and TRBJ2-2, with no clear D. Germline CDR1 and CDR2: LNHDA and SQIVND (reference sequence). The ends were cut back, 9 bases at V and 6 bases at J, with 17 bases in the middle. This CDR3 is built from 14 residues.